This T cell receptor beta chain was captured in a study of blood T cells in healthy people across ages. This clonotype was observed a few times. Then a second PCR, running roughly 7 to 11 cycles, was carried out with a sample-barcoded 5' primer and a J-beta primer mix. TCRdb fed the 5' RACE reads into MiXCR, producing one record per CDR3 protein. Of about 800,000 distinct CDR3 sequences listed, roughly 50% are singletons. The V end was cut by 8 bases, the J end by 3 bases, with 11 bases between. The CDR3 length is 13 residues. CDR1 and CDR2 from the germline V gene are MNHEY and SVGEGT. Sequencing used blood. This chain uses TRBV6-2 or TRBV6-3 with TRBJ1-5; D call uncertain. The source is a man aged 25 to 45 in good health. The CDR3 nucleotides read TGTGCCAGCGTCTCGGCCTTCAATCAGCCCCAGCATTTT. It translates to CASVSAFNQPQHF.